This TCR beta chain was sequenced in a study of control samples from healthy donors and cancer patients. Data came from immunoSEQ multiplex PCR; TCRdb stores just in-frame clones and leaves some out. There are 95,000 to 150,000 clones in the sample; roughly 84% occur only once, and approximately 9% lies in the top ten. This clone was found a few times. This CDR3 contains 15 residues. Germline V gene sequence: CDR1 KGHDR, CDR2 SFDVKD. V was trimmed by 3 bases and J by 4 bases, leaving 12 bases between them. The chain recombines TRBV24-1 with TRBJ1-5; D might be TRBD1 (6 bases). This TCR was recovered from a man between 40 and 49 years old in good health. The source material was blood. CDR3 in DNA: TGTGCCACCAGTGATCCTCGACAGGCAAATCAGCCCCAGCATTTT. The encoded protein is CATSDPRQANQPQHF.